The TCR beta chain described here comes from a study of cytomegalovirus exposure and HLA in healthy donors (TCRdb year 2017). With regard to the full study: In an earlier analysis of approximately 640 of the donors, approximately 260 Gb of sequence data and some 100 million unique TCR beta sequences from 180 million or so T cells were reported. Class I and class II HLA loci were covered by the typing at four-digit resolution. Donor age, sex, ethnicity and CMV serostatus were compiled together with the repertoire data. Several DR-DQ haplotypes were handled as single units for association and clustering because linkage in the cohort was strong. Every repertoire in the discovery cohort had been generated on one and the same sequencing platform. Besides the first cohort of approximately 710 subjects, a separate validation cohort made up of 120 different subjects was used. Rather than using new phenotypic data, the later analysis identified candidate immune exposures from TCR beta sequences and from how often those sequences occurred across donors. A later analysis re-analyzed previously published TCR beta repertoires from roughly 690 donors and added high-resolution HLA genotyping to study TCR occurrence patterns. To predict cytomegalovirus infection status, the study brought together high-throughput TCR immunosequencing, statistical association of individual TCRs with disease status, and machine learning. The study used immunosequencing to profile the T cell repertoires of more than 650 subjects and linked those repertoires to cytomegalovirus serostatus. The genetic ancestry cluster associated with self-reported Caucasian donors included over 65% of the 398 genotyped donors. Typing coverage differed by locus: A, B, C, DRB1 and DQB1 were typed in about 620-640 donors, DQA1 in 522, DPA1 in roughly 590, and DPB1 in 450 to 480. In an earlier analysis of roughly 600 of the donors, high-throughput TCR beta sequencing was used to judge whether each TCR beta V gene segment behaved as functional or pseudogenic. On average, roughly 250,000 unique TCR beta nucleotide sequences were sequenced per donor among a few hundred genotyped donors of the cohort, with 15% to 20% of those sequences being non-productive. In a later genetic analysis, genome-wide SNP genotypes for about 60% of the 666 donors were used, and that subset was treated as a discovery cohort. The study aimed to test whether cataloging public T cell receptors could reveal signatures of past pathogen exposure. An early release that covered roughly 600 HLA-typed donors contained around 300 gigabases of sequencing data and tens of millions of unique TCR sequences.

There are 18 amino acids in the CDR3, from cysteine to phenylalanine inclusive. Solely the CDR3 DNA is kept, with 54 bases framed from the first base. CDR1 and CDR2 were assigned from the germline V gene as KGHSH and LQKENI. V loses 1 base at its end and J loses 3 bases; junction bases beyond the gene matches: 9. On this clone: Its antigen has not been determined. No base quality values were provided; no much bigger clone lies one nucleotide off.

The cohort consisted of 670 or so healthy bone marrow donors. Cohort members were all nominally healthy when sampled, although unrecorded immune exposures were likely present. The donor was CMV seropositive and was included in the group of 250 to 350 seropositive cohort members. A peripheral blood sample was collected from each donor, and TCR beta sequencing was performed on peripheral blood mononuclear cells. The Qiagen DNeasy Blood Extraction Kit was used to extract genomic DNA from the blood cell samples. Library preparation was by the immunoSEQ multiplex PCR assay. For the multiplex PCR, a mixture combining 60 forward primers for TCR Vbeta segments and 13 reverse primers for TCR Jbeta segments was used. The CDR3 region of rearranged TCR beta genes was amplified from genomic DNA by a multiplex PCR assay. The amplified TCR beta libraries were sequenced on the Illumina HiSeq System as 87-base-pair reads. Processing in the source paper ran as follows. A later analysis counted some 74 million unique TCR beta chains across the 666 repertoires, and approximately 11 million of these chains were shared by at least two donors. Raw reads were error-corrected and collapsed into unique sequences with a nearest-neighbor algorithm that merged closely related sequences to remove PCR and sequencing errors. CDR3 sequences were aligned to IMGT reference sequences to assign V, D and J gene segments. For a sequence to be retained, a match of at least six nucleotides to both a V gene segment and a J gene segment was required. Rearrangements were classified as productive when the CDR3 lacked stop codons and remained in frame with V and J, and all other rearrangements were classified as non-productive. CDR3 was defined according to IMGT convention as the region running from the second conserved V-encoded cysteine to the conserved J-encoded phenylalanine. The earlier analysis of approximately 500 of the donors excluded sequences that lacked an unambiguous match to a single V gene segment. An earlier analysis of several hundred of the donors classified V segments as functional when productive rearrangements were above 56.7% and as segregating when the standard deviation between donors was above 5%. A statistical classification framework was built for diagnosing cytomegalovirus status from the catalog of TCR beta chain sequences. In a later analysis, V and J genes were assigned by comparing TCR nucleotide sequences against IMGT/GENE-DB human TR gene sequences. Using the TCRdist pipeline, a later analysis assigned CDR3 sequences along with most-parsimonious VDJ recombination scenarios. In a later analysis, each TCR beta chain was defined by its CDR3 amino acid sequence together with its V-gene family, and reads without a unique V-gene family were excluded. In a later analysis, nearly 600 highly shared, low-generation-probability nucleotide sequences were removed to address suspected cross-contamination and a sequencing artifact. In a later analysis, a clonal expansion index for each public chain was calculated from normalized within-repertoire ranks of inferred template counts. Generation probabilities in a later analysis came from a VDJ recombination model fitted to out-of-frame rearrangements, and those results were checked against IGoR. Hypergeometric tests were used in a later analysis to score TCR-TCR, TCR-HLA and TCR-CMV co-occurrence, with a repertoire-size bias correction applied to the TCR pairs. In a later analysis, false discovery rates were estimated by permuting HLA or CMV assignments 20 times. In a later analysis, co-occurring TCRs were grouped with DBSCAN, and TCRdist sequence similarity was added when clustering was performed within HLA-allele-positive subsets. Repertoires with fewer than 30,000 or more than 120,000 public chains, plus five repertoires with anomalous nucleotide sharing, were excluded from co-occurrence clustering. Imported from immuneACCESS, the table was reduced by TCRdb to in-frame sequences with V and J called. These copies leave out some clones; in studies compared against another copy, an unresolved V gene accounts for under half, and the cause of the remainder is not known. V and J calls plus clone size are reproduced from that table; the DNA served to infer D and trimming. In all, the sample holds approximately 160,000 clones, and more than 75% of those were seen once. The ten largest clones capture about 1.6% of the sample.

What the research found in general, with its limitations: The only immune exposure information available for the cohort was CMV serostatus. According to a later analysis, TCR association rates differed among HLA loci, with DRB1 alleles showing the most associated TCRs and HLA-C alleles showing the fewest. When HLA alleles, especially DR and DQ, strongly co-occurred, TCR associations were difficult to assign to individual alleles. A later analysis found that HLA-associated TCR beta chains were more clonally expanded and had lower generation probabilities than equally common non-associated chains. In an earlier analysis of fewer than 700 of the donors, most TCR beta V segments appeared in productive rearrangements about 87% or about 30% of the time, broadly matching IMGT annotations. A total of roughly 160 TCR beta chains were listed by the study as associated with cytomegalovirus. Because the 87-base-pair reads could not distinguish some IMGT-functional V segments, including TRBV6-2 and TRBV6-3, those segments were excluded. A later genetic analysis associated a missense DCLRE1C variant with V-gene and J-gene trimming of TCR beta chains, and an independent cohort replicated the association. Because some donors lacked HLA typing at each locus, the association tests relied only on the typed subset. In a later genetic analysis, fewer N-insertions in productive TCRs were reported among donors in an Asian-associated ancestry cluster than the roughly 700-donor mean. At a false discovery rate of 0.05, a later analysis linked 16,951 TCR beta sequences to specific HLA alleles. The presence/absence analyses assumed that sequencing depth was roughly uniform across donors, and that assumption may not be true. A further reported finding was that TCR beta sequences accurately predicted the HLA-A and HLA-B alleles for most subjects in the first cohort. This cohort had only TCR beta chains sequenced, and the lack of alpha or paired-chain data limited which features could be detected. Most TCR sequences were observed very rarely across donors, whereas some public TCRs were present in many individuals. In a later analysis, several top co-occurrence clusters were reported to appear linked to parvovirus B19, influenza, CMV and Epstein-Barr virus. Because counts were too low, roughly 17 rarely observed V segments, including chromosome 9 orphons, were left out of the earlier analysis of about 620 of the donors. In vitro tests confirmed that a few of the cytomegalovirus-associated TCR beta chains recognize cytomegalovirus antigens. In a later analysis, most CMV-associated TCR beta chains were found to appear HLA-restricted, with HLA associations seemingly driven largely by CMV exposure. A cluster of highly shared sequence variants was judged likely to represent a technical artifact of the sequencing pipeline. The authors suggested that the approach could potentially be generalized to other disease states and immunological phenotypes. Correlated functional status among segregating V segments might be attributable to linkage disequilibrium, but an unknown experimental factor could not be ruled out. Cytomegalovirus status was reported to be diagnosed by the classifier with high specificity and sensitivity in both the original and validation cohorts.

The chain is encoded by TRBV18 joined to TRBJ1-4, with 9 bases aligning to TRBD1. The TCR comes from a girl between 5 and 17 years old in good health and CMV-seropositive. The sample comprised PBMCs. The CDR3 corresponds to CASSPRLAGTGSNEKLFF. The nucleotides read TGTGCCAGCTCACCACGCTTAGCCGGGACAGGGTCTAATGAAAAACTGTTTTTT.